This T cell receptor beta chain derives from a study of blood T cell repertoires in COVID-19. This clone was counted a single time. The protocol was immunoSEQ multiplex PCR, while the TCRdb copy is restricted to in-frame clones and leaves out a portion. The profile shows around 300,000 clones, about nine tenths of them singletons. The CDR3 consists of 14 residues. The V gene's germline CDR1 is SGHAT and CDR2 FQNNGV. Deletions cut 5 bases from V and 4 bases from J, with 14 bases between. The sample consisted of PBMCs or T cells enriched from blood (not recorded which). The chain employs TRBV11-2 and TRBJ1-1; D possibly corresponds to TRBD1 (5 bases). This receptor was taken from a woman aged 60-75 years who had recovered from COVID-19. CDR3 sequence (DNA): TGTGCCAGCAGCCAAGTGCAGGGAACCACTGAAGCTTTCTTT. This sequence encodes CASSQVQGTTEAFF.